What follows are 31 T cell receptor beta chains derived from one specimen sequenced in a study of T cell changes during pregnancy in multiple sclerosis (dated by TCRdb to the late 2010s). Library method: the immunoSEQ multiplex PCR assay. The table was pulled from immuneACCESS by TCRdb, which kept in-frame rearrangements only. Such tables lose some clones; where checked, under half of the loss comes from unresolved V genes, and the rest has no known cause. The sample yields approximately 36,000 clones; 90% to 95% were counted once. In total, the top ten clones hold roughly 0.41% of the sample. The specimen was CD4+ T cells from peripheral blood mononuclear cells, collected in the first trimester of pregnancy. Source of these receptors: a female donor with multiple sclerosis, enrolled in a pregnancy study.

The chain joins TRBV11-2 to TRBJ2-3; the D is unclear. The germline V gene encodes CDR1 SGHAT and CDR2 FQNNGV. The CDR3 covers 13 residues. The V end lost 2 bases, the J end lost 4 bases, and 7 bases lay between the germline ends. DNA of the CDR3: TGTGCCAGCAGCTTATCCGGGTCAGATACGCAGTATTTT. Translated: CASSLSGSDTQYF.

This clone was detected once. This chain uses TRBV29-1 with TRBJ2-3, with D possibly TRBD1 on 5 matching bases. The CDR3 runs to 15 residues. The ends were cut back, 6 bases at V and 1 base at J, with 17 bases in the middle. The V gene's germline CDR1 is SQVTM and CDR2 ANQGSEA. CDR3 sequence reads: CSVPQGTLGTDTQYF. CDR3 sequence (DNA): TGCAGCGTCCCTCAGGGTACGTTGGGCACAGATACGCAGTATTTT.

This rearrangement joins TRBV5-1 to TRBJ2-1; 10 bases line up with TRBD2. Germline loops: CDR1 SGHRS, CDR2 YFSETQ. Unmatched junction bases numbered 10, after V lost 4 bases and J lost 9 bases. The CDR3 runs 15 residues. CDR3 DNA: TGCGCCAGCAGCCCCAGAGCGGGAGGGGGGATTGAGCAGTTCTTC. It is translated as CASSPRAGGGIEQFF.

The rearrangement uses TRBV2 and TRBJ2-7, with 9 bases identical to TRBD1. Germline loops: CDR1 SNHLY, CDR2 FYNNEI. The CDR3 is 15 residues long. Germline trimming cut 6 bases from V and 7 bases from J; bases unmatched to any gene: 13. CDR3 DNA: TGTGCCAGCAGACAAACCGGGACAGGGTTTGGAGAGCAGTACTTC. Encoded protein: CASRQTGTGFGEQYF.

The rearrangement links TRBV7-8 to TRBJ1-2; D not certain. The CDR3 has 15 residues. Germline V CDR1 and CDR2: SGHVS, FQNEAQ. Trimming took 5 bases from V and 0 from J, leaving 13 bases between them. CDR3 residues: CASSMGRSTNYGYTF. The CDR3 nucleotides are TGTGCCAGCAGCATGGGCCGGTCCACTAACTATGGCTACACCTTC.

The CDR3 region has the DNA TGTGCCAGCAGTTTGACCGGGACTAGCGGGAGTGCCAAAAACATTCAGTACTTC. Amino acids: CASSLTGTSGSAKNIQYF. The V call is TRBV28, the J call TRBJ2-4; 14 positions match TRBD2. This CDR3 has 18 amino acids. Germline V CDR1 and CDR2: MDHEN, SYDVKM. Trimming at V came to 3 bases and at J to 1 base, leaving 5 bases not matched to a gene.

This sequence joins TRBV5-1 and TRBJ2-3, with unresolved D. V gave up 0 bases and J gave up 3 bases, with 8 bases separating them. In germline, CDR1 is SGHRS, CDR2 YFSETQ. The CDR3 extends over 14 amino acids. CDR3: CASSLETPTDTQYF. The CDR3 DNA is TGCGCCAGCAGCTTGGAGACACCTACAGATACGCAGTATTTT.

This chain joins TRBV28 and TRBJ1-1, with D hard to call. The CDR3 extends over 15 amino acids. Trimming removed 2 bases at V and 0 bases at J, with 10 bases between. Per germline, CDR1 MDHEN and CDR2 SYDVKM. CDR3 sequence: CASSLVLSLNTEAFF. For the CDR3, the DNA is TGTGCCAGCAGTTTAGTGCTCAGTCTGAACACTGAAGCTTTCTTT.

This chain uses TRBV9 with TRBJ1-2; D ambiguous. The CDR3 is 16 residues long. V was clipped by 0 bases and J by 0 bases, with 12 bases between them. Germline lookup yields CDR1 SGDLS and CDR2 YYNGEE. CDR3 DNA sequence: TGTGCCAGCAGCGTAGGAGTCCAGGCAGCTAACTATGGCTACACCTTC. The encoded protein is CASSVGVQAANYGYTF.

The genes are TRBV5-4 and TRBJ2-2, with 7 bases matching TRBD2. The germline CDR1 and CDR2 sequences are SGHNT and YYREEE (reference sequence). CDR3 length: 15 amino acids. Germline trimming cut 4 bases from V and 1 base from J; bases unmatched to any gene: 4. CDR3: CASSKSSGNTGELFF. The CDR3 nucleotides are TGTGCCAGCAGCAAGTCTAGCGGGAACACCGGGGAGCTGTTTTTT.

The V call is TRBV5-4, the J call TRBJ2-6, with D perhaps matching TRBD2 (6 bases). Per germline, CDR1 SGHNT and CDR2 YYREEE (reference sequence). The CDR3 consists of 16 residues. Trimming pared 0 bases from V and 0 bases from J, leaving 7 bases between. For the CDR3, the DNA is TGTGCCAGCAGCTTGGGGGGGGACTCTGGGGCCAACGTCCTGACTTTC. Protein: CASSLGGDSGANVLTF.

J is TRBJ2-7 and V is TRBV4-1, with unresolved D. Germline lookup yields CDR1 MGHRA and CDR2 YSYEKL. Trimming removed 0 bases from V and 0 bases from J, with 9 bases in between. The CDR3 totals 15 residues. In DNA, the CDR3 is TGCGCCAGCAGCCAAGATCCTCAGTTCTCCTACGAGCAGTACTTC. The encoded protein is CASSQDPQFSYEQYF.

The chain joins TRBV7-9 to TRBJ1-6; 8 bases map to TRBD1. V was clipped by 5 bases and J by 7 bases; unmatched bases: 4. Germline loops: CDR1 SEHNR, CDR2 FQNEAQ (reference sequence). CDR3 length: 14 residues. CDR3 coding DNA: TGTGCCAGCAGCCCCGACAGGGGAAATTCACCCCTCCACTTT. Its translation is CASSPDRGNSPLHF.

J is TRBJ2-2 and V is TRBV7-3; TRBD1 matches 7 bases. Trimming at V came to 5 bases and at J to 4 bases, leaving 4 bases not matched to a gene. CDR1 and CDR2 from the germline V gene are SGHTA and FQGTGA. The CDR3 runs to 14 residues. DNA of the CDR3: TGTGCCAGCAGCCGGGACAGAGCCACCGGGGAGCTGTTTTTT. As protein: CASSRDRATGELFF. The entire variable domain, with the rest obtained from reference TRBV7-3 and TRBJ2-2, is as follows: GAGVSQTPSNKVTEKGKYVELRCDPISGHTALYWYRQSLGQGPEFLIYFQGTGAADDSGLPNDRFFAVRPEGSVSTLKIQRTERGDSAVYLCASSRDRATGELFFGEGSRLTVL.

The V gene is TRBV4-1, the J gene TRBJ2-7; a possible D gene is TRBD2 (6 bases). Germline-derived CDR1 and CDR2 are MGHRA and YSYEKL. The V and J ends lost 0 bases and 2 bases respectively, with 20 bases between them. The CDR3 is 18 residues long. CDR3 in DNA: TGCGCCAGCAGCCAAGAGGGCTCCCCACCGCGGGAACCCTACGAGCAGTACTTC. This codes for CASSQEGSPPREPYEQYF.

The chain combines TRBV7-9 with TRBJ2-1; TRBD2 agrees at 10 bases. The germline CDR1 and CDR2 sequences are SEHNR and FQNEAQ (reference sequence). The CDR3 has 15 residues. Germline trimming cut 8 bases from V and 5 bases from J; bases unmatched to any gene: 9. CDR3 protein: CASSEGTSVDNEQFF. The CDR3, as DNA: TGTGCCAGCTCCGAGGGGACTAGCGTTGACAATGAGCAGTTCTTC.

The V gene is TRBV6-5, the J gene TRBJ1-3, with TRBD1 identical over 7 bases. The CDR3 consists of 15 residues. Germline CDR1 MNHEY, CDR2 SVGAGI. The J segment lost 1 base and the V segment lost 0 bases, leaving 0 bases of the junction unmatched. The CDR3 coding sequence is TGTGCCAGCAGTTACTCGGGACAGTCTGGAAACACCATATATTTT. This translates into CASSYSGQSGNTIYF.

The chain joins TRBV6-1 to TRBJ1-1; D might be TRBD1 (5 bases). Deletions cut 5 bases from V and 10 bases from J, with 14 bases between. Germline-derived CDR1 and CDR2 are MNHNS and SASEGT. This CDR3 comprises 12 residues. The CDR3: CASSPPGVGAFF. In DNA, the CDR3 is TGTGCCAGCAGTCCCCCGGGGGTCGGAGCTTTCTTT.

This sequence joins TRBV6-5 and TRBJ1-1; 7 bases align to TRBD1. The junction had 9 bases not matched to a gene; V was cut back by 7 bases and J by 4 bases. CDR3 size: 14 residues. Germline V CDR1 and CDR2: MNHEY, SVGAGI. The chain's CDR3 is CASTSRGQITEAFF. CDR3 in DNA: TGTGCCAGCACCTCCCGGGGACAGATCACTGAAGCTTTCTTT.

Only a few counts were recorded for this clone. The chain combines TRBV15 with TRBJ2-2; D is ambiguous. Deletions cut 1 base from V and 9 bases from J, with 15 bases between. CDR1 LNHNV and CDR2 YYDKDF come from the germline V gene (reference sequence). The CDR3 extends over 15 amino acids. The CDR3 DNA sequence: TGTGCCACCAGCAGAGCCACAATAGCTTCCCGGGAGCTGTTTTTT. Amino acid sequence: CATSRATIASRELFF.

The CDR3 loop is CASRARPSNTEAFF. CDR3 in DNA: TGTGCCAGCAGAGCGAGACCCTCGAACACTGAAGCTTTCTTT. This chain joins TRBV5-4 and TRBJ1-1; D unresolved. The CDR3 is 14 residues long. V was cut by 5 bases and J by 1 base, with 12 bases left in between. Germline CDR1 SGHNT, CDR2 YYREEE (reference sequence).

The chain links TRBV11-3 to TRBJ2-3, with D tentatively TRBD2 (6 bases). V shed 3 bases and J shed 1 base, with 8 bases lying between them. Germline loops: CDR1 SGHNT, CDR2 YENEEA. This CDR3 comprises 14 residues. CDR3: CASSLASGTDTQYF. CDR3 in DNA: TGTGCCAGCAGCTTGGCTAGCGGCACAGATACGCAGTATTTT.

The count of this clone is one. The genes are TRBV5-1 and TRBJ2-2; no firm D call. V lost 2 bases and J 6 bases, leaving 5 bases between the germline ends. Looked up from germline, CDR1 is SGHRS and CDR2 is YFSETQ. The CDR3 covers 12 residues. CDR3 DNA sequence: TGCGCCAGCAGCTTTAAATCCGGGGAGCTGTTTTTT. Its protein product is CASSFKSGELFF.

Regarding this clone: Other DNA sequences from this sample encode an identical CDR3 as well. The chain is built from TRBV10-3 and TRBJ1-5; TRBD1 agrees at 8 bases. The CDR3 covers 15 residues. V lost 2 bases to trimming and J lost 2 bases; unmatched junction nucleotides: 2. Looked up from germline, CDR1 is ENHRY and CDR2 is SYGVKD. Here the CDR3 reads CAISEDRGGNQPQHF. The CDR3 coding sequence is TGTGCCATCAGTGAGGACAGGGGAGGCAATCAGCCCCAGCATTTT.

V gene TRBV28 combines with J gene TRBJ2-7, with 8 bases aligning to TRBD2. The CDR3 extends over 14 amino acids. The V and J ends lost 7 bases and 3 bases, in that order; junction bases with no gene match: 8. Per germline, CDR1 MDHEN and CDR2 SYDVKM. The CDR3: CASNRGGPNYEQYF. As DNA, the CDR3 is TGTGCCAGCAATCGGGGGGGACCCAACTACGAGCAGTACTTC.

This chain links TRBV7-3 with TRBJ2-1, with 9 nucleotides matching TRBD2. The germline CDR1 and CDR2 sequences are SGHTA and FQGTGA. The J segment lost 1 base and the V segment lost 2 bases, leaving 3 bases of the junction unmatched. The CDR3 contains 16 residues. The CDR3 protein is CASSLLAGRSYNEQFF. The CDR3 nucleotides are TGTGCCAGCAGCTTACTAGCGGGAAGGTCCTACAATGAGCAGTTCTTC.

The V call is TRBV6-1, the J call TRBJ1-5; a possible D gene is TRBD1 (6 bases). This CDR3 is built from 16 residues. Trimming shortened V by 6 bases and J by 1 base, and 16 bases separated the two germline ends. Germline CDR1 is MNHNS and CDR2 is SASEGT. This CDR3 is CASRENRVMSNQPQHF. In DNA, the CDR3 is TGTGCCAGCAGGGAAAACAGGGTTATGAGCAATCAGCCCCAGCATTTT.

The J gene is TRBJ1-1, the V gene TRBV18; D is possibly TRBD1 (6 bases). CDR3 length: 15 amino acids. Trimming left V 3 bases short and J 5 bases short, with 16 bases between. The germline V gene encodes CDR1 KGHSH and CDR2 LQKENI. The CDR3 here is CASSPGSDRGTEAFF. CDR3 nucleotide sequence: TGTGCCAGCTCACCGGGATCGGATAGGGGGACTGAAGCTTTCTTT.

The V and J genes are TRBV28 and TRBJ2-7; TRBD2 matches at 14 bases. Per germline, CDR1 MDHEN and CDR2 SYDVKM. This CDR3 is built from 15 residues. The J segment lost 6 bases and the V segment lost 5 bases, leaving 6 bases of the junction unmatched. CDR3 region: CASSPGLAGASEQYF. The CDR3 DNA is TGTGCCAGCAGTCCGGGACTAGCGGGAGCCAGCGAGCAGTACTTC.

The chain links TRBV15 to TRBJ2-6, with TRBD1 as a possible D gene (6 bases). The CDR3 spans 17 residues. The germline V gene encodes CDR1 LNHNV and CDR2 YYDKDF (reference sequence). V was cut by 5 bases and J by 0 bases, with 14 bases left in between. The CDR3 is CATSLQGLSSGANVLTF. The DNA of the CDR3 is TGTGCCACCAGCTTACAGGGCCTGAGCTCTGGGGCCAACGTCCTGACTTTC.

The chain has TRBV10-3 and TRBJ2-3; TRBD2 matches at 15 bases. The CDR3 consists of 18 residues. Losses at the gene ends were 4 bases for V and 2 bases for J; bases not matched to a gene: 7. CDR1 ENHRY and CDR2 SYGVKD come from the germline V gene. Here the CDR3 DNA reads TGTGCCATCAGTGCGGGACTAGCGGGGGGTACGGTCACAGATACGCAGTATTTT. Its protein is CAISAGLAGGTVTDTQYF.